Each of the 26 T cell receptor beta chains below was sequenced from the same sample in a study of T-cell reconstitution after alpha-beta-depleted transplantation in children. As it was prepared, the TCRbeta library received unique molecular identifiers. Each CDR3 protein gets one entry after TCRdb re-called the PCR reads with MiXCR. Of roughly 590,000 distinct CDR3 sequences in the sample, 16% are singletons; the top ten hold approximately 1%. The sequencing here drew on PBMCs from the stem cell graft donor, taken from the stem cell graft. The receptors here all came from a human donor who donated a stem cell graft to a child with acute myeloid leukemia.

This clonotype was recorded at least ten times. The chain carries TRBV6-6 and TRBJ2-5, with TRBD1 identical over 8 bases. The CDR3 spans 13 residues. CDR1 and CDR2 (germline): MNHNY, SVGAGI (reference sequence). V lost 9 bases to trimming and J lost 4 bases; unmatched junction nucleotides: 7. The CDR3 here is CASDRTGRETQYF. The CDR3 DNA is TGTGCCAGTGACAGGACAGGGAGAGAGACCCAGTACTTC.

In this sample, this clonotype turned up many times. This sequence joins TRBV5-1 and TRBJ2-1; D ambiguous. The CDR3 totals 15 residues. Germline V gives CDR1 SGHRS, CDR2 YFSETQ. Trimming pared 2 bases from V and 5 bases from J, leaving 14 bases between. The chain's CDR3 is CASSFGSRRHNEQFF. The CDR3, as DNA: TGCGCCAGCAGCTTCGGGTCTCGACGGCACAATGAGCAGTTCTTC.

This clonotype was counted many times. The chain couples TRBV7-2 to TRBJ1-1; D possibly corresponds to TRBD1 (5 bases). Germline CDR1 reads SGHTA; CDR2 reads FQGNSA. The CDR3 extends over 13 amino acids. Trimming stripped 5 bases from V and 6 bases from J, with 13 bases between. CDR3 amino acids: CASSTAGRAEAFF. CDR3 sequence (DNA): TGTGCCAGCAGCACCGCGGGACGGGCTGAAGCTTTCTTT.

The rearrangement joins TRBV12-3 or TRBV12-4 to TRBJ2-2, with 7 bases identical to TRBD1. The CDR3 runs 15 residues. J lost 1 base, V lost 6 bases, and 5 bases had no gene match. The CDR3 DNA reads TGTGCCAGCAGCAAGACAGGGTTGAACACCGGGGAGCTGTTTTTT. It translates to CASSKTGLNTGELFF.

This clonotype was detected only a few times. The chain links TRBV6-1 to TRBJ2-3; 8 nucleotides match TRBD2. Per germline, CDR1 MNHNS and CDR2 SASEGT. The CDR3 spans 15 residues. V gave up 7 bases and J gave up 5 bases; unmatched junction bases: 11. The CDR3 loop reads CASNSAGGGKDTQYF. In nucleotides, the CDR3 is TGTGCCAGCAACTCGGCGGGGGGAGGGAAAGATACGCAGTATTTT.

In its sample, this clonotype was seen many times. The chain uses TRBV29-1 and TRBJ1-1; D unresolved. V lost 4 bases, J lost 3 bases, and 12 bases lay in between. Germline CDR1 SQVTM, CDR2 ANQGSEA. The CDR3 sequence is 13 residues long. The CDR3 loop is CSVGKGVYTEAFF. The CDR3 DNA follows: TGCAGCGTTGGAAAGGGAGTTTACACTGAAGCTTTCTTT.

This clonotype was seen more than once but under ten times. The V gene is TRBV7-9, the J gene TRBJ2-7; D perhaps matches TRBD1 (5 bases). Per germline, CDR1 SEHNR and CDR2 FQNEAQ (reference sequence). The CDR3 sequence is 13 residues long. V lost 5 bases and J lost 4, with 12 bases in between. The CDR3 coding sequence is TGTGCCAGCAGCCCAGGGCTTCAGTACGAGCAGTACGTC. It translates to CASSPGLQYEQYV.

J is TRBJ2-7 and V is TRBV3-1; 8 bases are a match to TRBD1. The CDR3 consists of 15 residues. J gave up 6 bases and V 0 bases, and 7 bases lay outside the gene matches. Germline V lookup: CDR1 LGHDT, CDR2 YNNKEL (reference sequence). The CDR3 loop is CASSQDGTGGREQYF. The CDR3 bases are TGTGCCAGCAGCCAAGATGGTACAGGGGGGCGCGAGCAGTACTTC.

This clonotype showed up many times. The chain couples TRBV4-1 to TRBJ2-1; TRBD2 aligns across 9 bases. The CDR3 totals 21 residues. Germline CDR1 MGHRA, CDR2 YSYEKL. V dropped 1 base and J dropped 0; count of bases not matched to a gene: 16. CDR3 loop: CASSQVRFSGGLGGSYNEQFF. As DNA, the CDR3 is TGCGCCAGCAGCCAAGTACGCTTTAGCGGGGGCCTCGGGGGCTCCTACAATGAGCAGTTCTTC.

This clonotype was counted at least ten times. The chain carries TRBV6-1 and TRBJ1-2, with 8 bases matching TRBD1. The CDR3 loop spans 14 amino acids. CDR1 is MNHNS, CDR2 SASEGT, per germline. After removal of 1 base from V and 8 bases from J, the junction contained 6 bases not matched to a gene. The CDR3, as DNA: TGTGCCAGCAGTGAAGAGGGCAGGGGGCGCGGCTACACCTTC. Its translation: CASSEEGRGRGYTF.

This clonotype was observed many times. J is TRBJ2-7 and V is TRBV27; D is perhaps TRBD2 (6 bases). Trimming stripped 4 bases from V and 3 bases from J, with 16 bases between. The CDR3 sequence is 15 residues long. In germline, CDR1 is MNHEY, CDR2 SMNVEV (reference sequence). CDR3 nucleotides: TGTGCCAGCAGTTCGTCCGGGACGGGAGTCTACGAGCAGTACTTC. This sequence encodes CASSSSGTGVYEQYF.

In its sample, this clonotype was seen many times. The rearrangement uses TRBV20-1 and TRBJ2-6; D gene ambiguous. Germline V CDR1 and CDR2: DFQATT, SNEGSKA (reference sequence). The CDR3 has 13 amino acids. With 0 bases removed from V and 8 bases from J, the gap between germline ends came to 8 bases. The CDR3 region has the DNA TGCAGTGCTAGAGAACCCAGCTCCAACGTCCTGACTTTC. This translates into CSAREPSSNVLTF.

Notes on this clonotype: With a much larger clone just one base away, this may be a read error. This chain connects TRBV15 to TRBJ1-3; the D is unclear. The CDR3 is made up of 14 amino acids. Germline V gives CDR1 LNHNV, CDR2 YYDKDF (reference sequence). CDR3 in DNA: TGTGCCAGCAGCAGCCACCACTCTGGAAACACCATATATTTT. Translated: CASSSHHSGNTIYF.

This clonotype came up a few times. The chain joins TRBV7-8 to TRBJ1-3; the D is unclear. This CDR3 is built from 14 residues. From germline, CDR1 is SGHVS and CDR2 FQNEAQ. V lost 2 bases to trimming and J lost 3 bases, with 8 bases between them. The CDR3 nucleotides read TGTGCCAGCAGCTTATGGGAGATTGGAAACACCATATATTTT. Its translation is CASSLWEIGNTIYF. The variable domain in full, completed from reference TRBV7-8 and TRBJ1-3, reads GAGVSQSPRYKVAKRGQDVALRCDPISGHVSLFWYQQALGQGPEFLTYFQNEAQLDKSGLPSDRFFAERPEGSVSTLKIQRTQQEDSAVYLCASSLWEIGNTIYFGEGSWLTVV.

This clonotype has a count of ten or more. J is TRBJ1-1 and V is TRBV20-1; D unresolved. Germline assignment: CDR1 DFQATT and CDR2 SNEGSKA (reference sequence). The CDR3 runs to 13 residues. Trimming removed 8 bases from V and 5 bases from J, with 18 bases in between. The CDR3 here is CSPEAAVLTEAFF. In DNA, the CDR3 is TGCAGTCCCGAGGCCGCAGTTTTGACTGAAGCTTTCTTT.

This chain links TRBV5-6 with TRBJ2-6; D may be TRBD2 (6 bases). The V end was cut by 4 bases, the J end by 0 bases, with 14 bases between. The CDR3 loop spans 17 amino acids. The germline V gene encodes CDR1 SGHDT and CDR2 YYEEEE. CDR3 sequence: CASSGPGGFSGANVLTF. In nucleotides, the CDR3 is TGTGCCAGCAGCGGGCCCGGGGGATTCTCTGGGGCCAACGTCCTGACTTTC.

This clonotype has more than one count but fewer than ten. The CDR3 region has the DNA TGTGCCAGCAGTTTATTCCAGGGAAGGAGCTATGAGCAGTTCTTC. Its protein is CASSLFQGRSYEQFF. The chain is built from TRBV27 and TRBJ2-1; maybe TRBD1 (5 bases). V was trimmed by 1 base and J by 8 bases, leaving 15 bases between them. CDR1 MNHEY and CDR2 SMNVEV come from the germline V gene (reference sequence). This CDR3 contains 15 residues.

Details on this clonotype: A much larger clone is a single base away; this may be a read error. The rearrangement joins TRBV20-1 to TRBJ2-1; D is ambiguous. The CDR3 spans 14 residues. Per the germline V gene, CDR1 is DFQATT and CDR2 is SNEGSKA (reference sequence). CDR3 nucleotides: TGCAGTGCTAGAGATCAGTCGGTCCAGCTAGAGCAGATCTTC. The encoded protein is CSARDQSVQLEQIF.

This clonotype was counted between two and nine times. J is TRBJ2-7 and V is TRBV5-1, with D tentatively TRBD2 (6 bases). This CDR3 contains 14 residues. From germline, CDR1 is SGHRS and CDR2 YFSETQ. In DNA, the CDR3 is TGCGCCAGCGGACTTGGGACCGGGACTTCGGAGCGGCACGTC. It translates to CASGLGTGTSERHV.

The CDR3 sequence is CASSLGGEAHYEQYF. The DNA for the CDR3 is TGTGCCAGCAGCTTAGGAGGGGAGGCCCACTACGAGCAGTACTTC. The rearrangement joins TRBV7-2 to TRBJ2-7, with a tentative D call TRBD2 (6 bases). Trimming cost V 1 base and J 3 bases, with 13 bases left between them. CDR3 length: 15 amino acids. The V gene's germline CDR1 is SGHTA and CDR2 FQGNSA. The complete variable domain, with remaining parts taken from reference TRBV7-2 and TRBJ2-7, reads GAGVSQSPSNKVTEKGKDVELRCDPISGHTALYWYRQSLGQGLEFLIYFQGNSAPDKSGLPSDRFSAERTGGSVSTLTIQRTQQEDSAVYLCASSLGGEAHYEQYFGPGTRLTVT.

This sequence joins TRBV6-5 and TRBJ1-3, with a possible D match to TRBD1 (6 bases). The CDR3 spans 15 residues. V gave up 0 bases and J gave up 3 bases, with 9 bases separating them. Per the germline V gene, CDR1 is MNHEY and CDR2 is SVGAGI. CDR3 residues: CASSYSIRGGNTIYF. The CDR3 DNA reads as TGTGCCAGCAGTTACTCGATCAGGGGTGGAAACACCATATATTTT.

This clonotype has just a few counts. The chain links TRBV6-2 or TRBV6-3 to TRBJ2-2; D possibly matches TRBD1 or TRBD2 (5 bases each). V shed 7 bases and J shed 2 bases, with 14 bases lying between them. CDR1 MNHEY and CDR2 SVGEGT come from the germline V gene. The CDR3 spans 15 residues. The CDR3 DNA reads as TGTGCCAGCACCCGGGTCGGGGCCAACACCGGGGAGCTGTTTTTT. Amino acids: CASTRVGANTGELFF.

The rearrangement uses TRBV7-9 and TRBJ2-3; D not resolved. The V end was cut by 5 bases, the J end by 6 bases, with 15 bases between. The CDR3 totals 14 residues. Germline lookup yields CDR1 SEHNR and CDR2 FQNEAQ (reference sequence). The CDR3, as DNA: TGTGCCAGCAGCCAGGACGCAGTTCGTGATACGCAGTATTTT. Translating it yields CASSQDAVRDTQYF.

In its sample, this clonotype was seen many times. The CDR3, as DNA: TGCAGTGCTAGCCTCCGGGGGGTAGCGTACAATGAGCAGTTCTTC. Translating it yields CSASLRGVAYNEQFF. V is TRBV20-1 and J is TRBJ2-1, with 7 bases matching TRBD2. The germline V gene encodes CDR1 DFQATT and CDR2 SNEGSKA (reference sequence). The CDR3 is 15 residues long. J lost 4 bases, V lost 3 bases, and 9 bases had no gene match.

This clonotype was observed at least ten times. The chain couples TRBV7-2 to TRBJ2-2; D is uncertain. Trimming cost V 5 bases and J 3 bases, with 10 bases left between them. Germline assignment: CDR1 SGHTA and CDR2 FQGNSA. This CDR3 is 14 amino acids long. CDR3: CASSPHLDTGELFF. The CDR3 DNA reads TGTGCCAGCAGCCCACACCTGGACACCGGGGAGCTGTTTTTT.

CDR3 sequence reads: CSAREGTRNEQFF. The CDR3 region has the DNA TGCAGTGCTAGAGAAGGGACTAGAAATGAGCAGTTCTTC. The chain uses TRBV20-1 and TRBJ2-1; 8 positions agree with TRBD2. Germline values: CDR1 DFQATT, CDR2 SNEGSKA (reference sequence). The ends lost 0 bases at V and 7 bases at J; junction bases unmatched: 2. The CDR3 has 13 residues.